These 21 T cell receptor beta chains came from one sample sequenced in a study of regulatory T cells in long-lasting Graves disease. For TCR beta, libraries came from iRepertoire HTBI primers and Arm-PCR of CDR3 regions. TCRdb analysed the multiplex PCR reads with MiXCR anew, one entry per CDR3 protein. The data contain a few hundred thousand distinct CDR3 sequences, about 20% of them singletons. Time point here: newly diagnosed GD, antithyroid drugs for less than 3 months. From RNA extracted from PBMCs, the TCR library was made. The same sample was also used in a study of T cells in Graves' hyperthyroidism and ophthalmopathy.

The source material was peripheral blood mononuclear cells (PBMCs), sampled at new diagnosis, from a patient treated with antithyroid drugs. The receptors here all came from a woman under 40 with Graves disease.

There are many counts of this clonotype. The V gene is TRBV6-5, the J gene TRBJ1-2; possible D gene TRBD1, 5 bases. This CDR3 is built from 13 residues. Germline lookup yields CDR1 MNHEY and CDR2 SVGAGI. V lost 1 base to trimming and J lost 5 bases, with 8 bases between them. For the CDR3, the DNA is TGTGCCAGCAGTTACTACAGGTCGTATGGCTACACCTTC. Its protein product is CASSYYRSYGYTF.

The sample holds many counts of this clonotype. The chain has TRBV12-3 or TRBV12-4 and TRBJ1-2, with 7 bases matching TRBD1. The CDR3 spans 13 residues. Unmatched junction bases numbered 7, after V lost 6 bases and J lost 6 bases. This CDR3 reads CASSRGEYDGYTF. CDR3 coding DNA: TGTGCCAGCAGCAGGGGGGAGTACGATGGCTACACCTTC.

The table lists this clonotype with many counts. J is TRBJ1-5 and V is TRBV12-3 or TRBV12-4; D might be TRBD1 (5 bases). The V gene lost 5 bases and the J gene lost 0 bases, with 11 bases spanning the gap. The CDR3 has 15 amino acids. In nucleotides, the CDR3 is TGTGCCAGCAGTCGGGACGGGTTTAGCAATCAGCCCCAGCATTTT. Translated: CASSRDGFSNQPQHF.

This clonotype was seen many times. This chain connects TRBV10-3 to TRBJ1-2; 7 bases are a match to TRBD1. This CDR3 has 15 amino acids. The germline V gene has CDR1 ENHRY and CDR2 SYGVKD. Losses at the gene ends were 4 bases for V and 7 bases for J; bases not matched to a gene: 12. The CDR3 spells CAISADRAPYRGYTF. The CDR3, as DNA: TGTGCCATCAGTGCTGACAGGGCTCCCTATCGTGGCTACACCTTC.

Worth noting for this clonotype: A read error likely explains this, since a far larger clone differs by one base. The rearrangement joins TRBV7-6 to TRBJ2-7; 8 bases are a match to TRBD1. Germline loops: CDR1 SGHVS, CDR2 FNYEAQ. The V gene end was trimmed by 6 bases and the J gene end by 7 bases; junction bases not matched to a gene: 11. The CDR3 runs to 14 residues. CDR3 coding DNA: TGTGCCAGCAGGCGGGACAGGCGGGCATGGGAGCAGTACTTC. This translates into CASRRDRRAWEQYF.

The chain is built from TRBV20-1 and TRBJ2-2; 15 positions agree with TRBD2. The CDR3 loop spans 15 amino acids. J gave up 7 bases and V 2 bases, and 2 bases lay outside the gene matches. The germline gives CDR1 DFQATT, CDR2 SNEGSKA (reference sequence). CDR3 nucleotide sequence: TGCAGTGCTAGAAGGACTAGCGGGGGGGGCGGGGAGCTGTTTTTT. The encoded protein is CSARRTSGGGGELFF.

The chain uses TRBV13 and TRBJ2-1; D uncertain. CDR1 is PRHDT, CDR2 FYEKMQ, per germline (reference sequence). The CDR3 spans 14 residues. V dropped 3 bases and J dropped 9 bases, with 15 bases sitting between them. CDR3 protein: CASSFYPGGIEQFF. The CDR3 coding sequence is TGTGCCAGCAGCTTCTACCCCGGTGGGATTGAGCAGTTCTTC.

This clonotype appeared many times. This sequence joins TRBV18 and TRBJ2-7, with TRBD1 matching over 8 bases. V gave up 3 bases and J gave up 5 bases; unmatched junction bases: 6. Germline CDR1 reads KGHSH; CDR2 reads LQKENI. The CDR3 runs 14 residues. This CDR3 is CASSPTKGQDEQYF. In DNA form, the CDR3 reads TGTGCCAGCTCACCGACCAAGGGACAGGACGAGCAGTACTTC. The entire variable domain, with the rest obtained from reference TRBV18 and TRBJ2-7, is as follows: NAGVMQNPRHLVRRRGQEARLRCSPMKGHSHVYWYRQLPEEGLKFMVYLQKENIIDESGMPKERFSAEFPKEGPSILRIQQVVRGDSAAYFCASSPTKGQDEQYFGPGTRLTVT.

This clonotype was recorded many times. J is TRBJ1-5 and V is TRBV6-2 or TRBV6-3, with TRBD1 as a possible D gene (5 bases). The CDR3 sequence is 15 residues long. The V gene lost 6 bases and the J gene lost 4 bases, with 16 bases spanning the gap. In germline, CDR1 is MNHEY, CDR2 SVGEGT. CDR3 sequence reads: CASRPAGDWNQPQHF. The CDR3 DNA reads as TGTGCCAGCAGACCCGCGGGGGATTGGAATCAGCCCCAGCATTTT.

Ten or more counts support this clonotype. V usage is TRBV5-1 and J usage is TRBJ2-3; TRBD1 aligns across 7 bases. The length of the CDR3 is 15 residues. Germline CDR1 reads SGHRS; CDR2 reads YFSETQ. With V trimmed by 4 bases and J by 2 bases, 7 bases remained unmatched. CDR3 in amino acids: CASSPPQGFTDTQYF. CDR3 sequence (DNA): TGCGCCAGCAGCCCCCCACAGGGGTTCACAGATACGCAGTATTTT.

For this clonotype: At one of its ends the junction is not consistent with the germline gene, which may arise from a read error. The chain carries TRBV7-6 and TRBJ1-1, with TRBD1 as a possible D gene (6 bases). This CDR3 spans 14 amino acids. Germline CDR1 reads SGHVS; CDR2 reads FNYEAQ. The CDR3 coding sequence is TGTGCCAGCAGCTTAAGCCTAGGGGGGACTGAAGCTCTCTTT. Residues: CASSLSLGGTEALF.

On this clonotype: With only one base between it and a far larger clone, this is likely a read error. No conserved phenylalanine or tryptophan is present at the end of the CDR3, so a read error is the likely explanation. This chain joins TRBV5-8 and TRBJ1-2; tentative D call: TRBD1 (5 bases). Looked up from germline, CDR1 is SGHTS and CDR2 is YDEGEE. This CDR3 spans 15 amino acids. V lost 4 bases and J lost 3, with 16 bases in between. CDR3 sequence: CASSPSPRGDYGYTL. The CDR3 nucleotides are TGTGCCAGCAGCCCTAGCCCACGGGGGGACTATGGCTACACCCTC.

In its sample, this clonotype was seen many times. This chain connects TRBV14 to TRBJ1-4; D is uncertain. The germline V gene has CDR1 SGHDN and CDR2 FVKESK. This CDR3 comprises 16 residues. Between the trimmed V and J ends, which lost 0 bases and 4 bases, there was a span of 12 bases. The CDR3 here is CASSQEPGFGNEKLFF. The CDR3 DNA reads TGTGCCAGCAGCCAAGAACCGGGGTTTGGTAATGAAAAACTGTTTTTT.

With regard to this clonotype: With a far larger clone one base away, a read error is the likely cause. The chain joins TRBV27 to TRBJ1-1, with TRBD1 matching over 8 bases. Germline-derived CDR1 and CDR2 are MNHEY and SMNVEV (reference sequence). CDR3 length: 12 residues. The CDR3 protein is CASQGANAEAFF. The CDR3 DNA reads as TGTGCCAGCCAGGGGGCGAACGCTGAAGCTTTCTTT.

There are a few counts of this clonotype. The chain couples TRBV28 to TRBJ1-4; D gene unclear. Germline CDR1 MDHEN, CDR2 SYDVKM. V was shortened by 7 bases and J by 2 bases, with 14 bases between the two germline ends. The CDR3 runs to 15 residues. The CDR3 DNA reads TGTGCCAGCAACCAGCTAGGTGCGACTAATGAAAAACTGTTTTTT. It yields the protein CASNQLGATNEKLFF.

This clonotype was observed at least ten times. The chain uses TRBV4-2 and TRBJ2-7; D remains ambiguous. The CDR3 is 13 residues long. Germline CDR1 and CDR2: LGHNA and YNFKEQ. V was pared by 5 bases and J by 3 bases, with 11 bases between. CDR3 coding DNA: TGTGCCAGCAGCGATACCCTACTCTACGAGCAGTACTTC. Encoded protein: CASSDTLLYEQYF.

This clonotype was recorded at least ten times. The J gene is TRBJ1-2, the V gene TRBV4-1; no reliable D call. The length of the CDR3 is 11 residues. Trimming pared 0 bases from V and 13 bases from J, leaving 9 bases between. Germline CDR1 is MGHRA and CDR2 is YSYEKL. This CDR3 reads CASSQEGFSTF. In nucleotides, the CDR3 is TGCGCCAGCAGCCAAGAGGGGTTTAGCACCTTC.

This clonotype was counted many times. The chain couples TRBV3-1 to TRBJ1-6; 7 positions match TRBD1. The V segment lost 4 bases and the J segment 6 bases; nucleotides outside the gene matches: 6. Germline V gene sequence: CDR1 LGHDT, CDR2 YNNKEL (reference sequence). The CDR3 is made up of 15 amino acids. The CDR3 sequence: CASSRDSPLNSPLHF. The CDR3 region has the DNA TGTGCCAGCAGCCGGGACAGTCCGCTTAATTCACCCCTCCACTTT.

This clonotype has a count of ten or more. In DNA form, the CDR3 reads TGTGCCAGCAGTCCCGGGGGGGGCGCCGGGGTCTACGAGCAGTACTTC. Translating it yields CASSPGGGAGVYEQYF. The chain employs TRBV2 and TRBJ2-7; 8 bases agree with TRBD2. This CDR3 is built from 16 residues. Germline CDR1 is SNHLY and CDR2 is FYNNEI. V shed 5 bases and J 3 bases; nucleotides not matched to a gene: 12.

This clonotype occurred a few times. The rearrangement uses TRBV19 and TRBJ1-1; D is unclear. V dropped 5 bases and J dropped 1 base, with 8 bases sitting between them. From germline, CDR1 is LNHDA and CDR2 SQIVND (reference sequence). The CDR3 has 13 residues. CDR3 DNA: TGTGCCAGTAGTTTGAACAAGAACACTGAAGCTTTCTTT. This gives the protein CASSLNKNTEAFF.

This clonotype was found many times. The chain is built from TRBV5-6 and TRBJ1-6; 7 bases agree with TRBD1. The CDR3 runs to 16 residues. The germline V gene has CDR1 SGHDT and CDR2 YYEEEE. The V and J ends lost 4 bases and 3 bases, in that order; junction bases with no gene match: 7. The CDR3, as DNA: TGTGCCAGCAGCCTCGGACAGGCGAACTATAATTCACCCCTCCACTTT. It translates to CASSLGQANYNSPLHF. The variable domain in full, completed from reference TRBV5-6 and TRBJ1-6, reads DAGVTQSPTHLIKTRGQQVTLRCSPKSGHDTVSWYQQALGQGPQFIFQYYEEEERQRGNFPDRFSGHQFPNYSSELNVNALLLGDSALYLCASSLGQANYNSPLHFGNGTRLTVT.